A selection of T cell receptor beta chains follows, all from one sample in a study of regulatory T cells in long-lasting Graves disease. TCRdb itself ran the multiplex PCR reads through MiXCR, one entry per CDR3 protein. The table lists 430,000 or so distinct CDR3 sequences, 21% of them singletons. The material sequenced was peripheral blood mononuclear cells (PBMCs), taken when the disease was refractory, from a patient treated with antithyroid drugs. These receptors were obtained from a female donor with Graves disease. Each CDR3 is given without its conserved first and last residue. Clone size is given for some rows only: seen once, a few or many times, or a class if the clone is expanded.

v_call	j_call	clone_size	cdr3_aa
TRBV12-3/TRBV12-4	TRBJ1-2	many	ASSRDRGSGYT
TRBV10-3	TRBJ1-2	few	AISDFPGGRRAHGYT
TRBV5-1	TRBJ2-7	few	ASSVSRQDSLRWVLPYEQY
TRBV19	TRBJ1-2	few	ASSIKGQGTNYGYT
TRBV28	TRBJ1-6	many	ASSLDLNSPLH
TRBV5-1	TRBJ2-5	few	ASSFLRGRDGETQY
TRBV28	TRBJ1-1	many	ASSLTRWDRGEAEAF
TRBV12-3/TRBV12-4	TRBJ1-2	many	ASSHPGGYGYT
TRBV3-1	TRBJ2-3	few	ASSQDPTSTDTQY
TRBV28	TRBJ1-6	NA	ASSVTGDNSPLH
TRBV7-2	TRBJ1-3	few	ASSPGGGAGNTIY
TRBV6-2/TRBV6-3	TRBJ1-2	NA	ASSYTPTGDLNGYT
TRBV28	TRBJ2-3	few	ASSFAGITDTQY
TRBV5-6	TRBJ2-7	few	ASSLSLAGGRIGYEQY
TRBV6-1	TRBJ2-2	few	ASSRGGLAANTGELF
TRBV6-1	TRBJ2-2	many	ASSGGTVDTGELF
TRBV7-2	TRBJ2-7	NA	ASSLGWIGAGYEQY
TRBV20-1	TRBJ2-7	few	SARFAGAREQY
TRBV3-1	TRBJ1-1	NA	ASSQDEAGQGNTEAF
TRBV2	TRBJ1-5	many	ASVAESNQPQH
TRBV12-3/TRBV12-4	TRBJ2-7	many	ASSLGGSLYEQY
TRBV12-3/TRBV12-4	TRBJ2-7	many	ASSRYYEQY
TRBV10-2	TRBJ1-2	few	ASSDGQGLNYGYT
TRBV6-1	TRBJ2-7	few	ASRPDRVQDEQY
TRBV11-2	TRBJ2-3	NA	ASSPSGLAADTQY
TRBV5-4	TRBJ1-6	NA	ASSPMGGRSPLH
TRBV15	TRBJ2-3	few	ATSRERGVATDTQY
TRBV20-1	TRBJ1-4	few	STPGTDNEKLF
TRBV28	TRBJ1-1	many	ASRNPGAGSHTEAF
TRBV7-3	TRBJ2-2	few	ASSPGLAGAPGELF
TRBV4-1	TRBJ2-7	NA	ASNQGTGTYEQY
TRBV19	TRBJ2-2	NA	ASETGGLLTGELF
TRBV4-1	TRBJ1-5	NA	ASSQDMGAQPQH
TRBV10-3	TRBJ2-2	many	AIGISREDTGELF